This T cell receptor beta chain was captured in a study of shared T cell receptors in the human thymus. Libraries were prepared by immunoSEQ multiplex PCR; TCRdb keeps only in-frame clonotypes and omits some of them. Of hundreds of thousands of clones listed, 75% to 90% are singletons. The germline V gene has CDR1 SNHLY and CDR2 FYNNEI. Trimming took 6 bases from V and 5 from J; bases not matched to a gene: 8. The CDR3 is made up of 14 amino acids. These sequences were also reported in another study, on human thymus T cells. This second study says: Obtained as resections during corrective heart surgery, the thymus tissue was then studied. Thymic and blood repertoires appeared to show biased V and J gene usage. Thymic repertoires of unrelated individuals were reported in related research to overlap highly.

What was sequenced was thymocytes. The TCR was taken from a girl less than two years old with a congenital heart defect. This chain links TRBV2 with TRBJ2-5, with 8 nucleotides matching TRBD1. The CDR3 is CASSVTDRVETQYF. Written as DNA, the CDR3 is TGTGCCAGCAGCGTGACGGACAGGGTTGAGACCCAGTACTTC.